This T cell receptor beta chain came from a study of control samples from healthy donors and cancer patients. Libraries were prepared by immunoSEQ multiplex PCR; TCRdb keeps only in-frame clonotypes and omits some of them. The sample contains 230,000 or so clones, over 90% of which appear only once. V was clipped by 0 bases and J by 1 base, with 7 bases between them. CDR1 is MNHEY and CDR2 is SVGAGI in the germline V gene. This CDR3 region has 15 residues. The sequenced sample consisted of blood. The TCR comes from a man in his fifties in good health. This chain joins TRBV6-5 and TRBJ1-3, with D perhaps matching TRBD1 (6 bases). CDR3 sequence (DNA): TGTGCCAGCAGTTACTCGGGACAATCTGGAAACACCATATATTTT. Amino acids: CASSYSGQSGNTIYF.